This T cell receptor beta chain was found in a study of blood T cells in healthy people across ages. This clonotype was recorded a few times. The use of a sample-barcoded 5' primer and a J-beta primer mix characterized a second PCR of roughly 7 to 11 cycles. TCRdb reanalysed the 5' RACE reads using MiXCR and keeps one entry per CDR3 protein. Among about 780,000 distinct CDR3 sequences listed, about half were seen once. In germline, CDR1 is MNHNY, CDR2 SVGAGI (reference sequence). V was cut by 0 bases and J by 9 bases, with 9 bases left in between. The CDR3 contains 13 residues. Sequencing was carried out using blood. This sequence originates from an elderly man in good health. The chain has TRBV6-6 and TRBJ2-1; D is perhaps TRBD1 (5 bases). CDR3 sequence: CASSYSQGTEQFF. The CDR3 region has the DNA TGTGCCAGCAGTTACTCTCAGGGTACTGAGCAGTTCTTC.